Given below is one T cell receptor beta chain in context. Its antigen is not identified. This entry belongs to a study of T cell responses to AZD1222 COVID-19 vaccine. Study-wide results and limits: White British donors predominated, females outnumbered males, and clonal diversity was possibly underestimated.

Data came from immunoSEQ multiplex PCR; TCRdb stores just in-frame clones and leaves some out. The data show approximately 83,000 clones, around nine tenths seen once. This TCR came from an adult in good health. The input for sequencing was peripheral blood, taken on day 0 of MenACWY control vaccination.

The DNA for the CDR3 is TGTGCCTGGGGAGACGTGACTGAAGCTTTCTTT. Protein sequence: CAWGDVTEAFF. The gene calls are TRBV30 and TRBJ1-1, with D uncertain. The length of the CDR3 is 11 residues. The germline V gene has CDR1 GTSNPN and CDR2 SVGIG (reference sequence). Trimming removed 5 bases at V and 5 bases at J, with 9 bases between.